This T cell receptor (beta chain) stems from a study of CXCR3-negative and CXCR3-positive naive CD8 T cells. Study observations and caveats: More hydrophobic TRB CDR3s occurred in CXCR3-positive than in CXCR3-negative naive cells.

UMI-labeled 5' RACE TRB cDNA libraries were prepared from the cells. TCRdb reanalyzed the 5' RACE reads and collapses them to one entry per CDR3 protein, without DNA. Its table lists 7,000 or so distinct CDR3 sequences. A CD45RO-CCR7+CD27+CD95- profile was what naive CD8+ T cells displayed. The CDR3 has 16 residues. From germline, CDR1 is MNHNY and CDR2 SVGAGI (reference sequence). As for this clonotype: Its antigen is unidentified.

The origin of this receptor is a human donor in good health. Some clones in this sample may be carry-over from other donors' samples. Sequenced: naive CXCR3+ CD8+ T cells from blood. The subset denotes: CD45RO-CCR7+CD27+CD95- naive CD8+ T cells expressing CXCR3 (TNR3+). V is TRBV6-6 and J is TRBJ2-3. The CDR3 loop is CASIHLGISSTDTQYF.